The 31 T cell receptor beta chains in this list originate from one sample, sequenced in a study of blood T cell repertoires in COVID-19. TCRdb's table, derived via immunoSEQ multiplex PCR, lists solely in-frame clones and lacks some. The profile shows about 120,000 clones, 85% to 90% of them singletons. The sample consisted of peripheral blood. These receptors were taken from an elderly man with active or convalescent COVID-19.

The chain combines TRBV27 with TRBJ1-4; 8 nucleotides match TRBD1. The CDR3 is made up of 15 amino acids. Germline V lookup: CDR1 MNHEY, CDR2 SMNVEV (reference sequence). V lost 6 bases and J lost 5; bases outside the gene matches: 8. The CDR3 here is CASREQGARNEKLFF. The CDR3, as DNA: TGTGCCAGCAGGGAGCAGGGGGCTCGGAATGAAAAACTGTTTTTT.

This chain connects TRBV11-3 to TRBJ1-1; the D is unclear. The CDR3 has 15 amino acids. V was cut by 1 base and J by 5 bases, with 14 bases left in between. The germline CDR1 and CDR2 sequences are SGHNT and YENEEA. In DNA form, the CDR3 reads TGTGCCAGCAGCTTAGGTGAGGGTACGGAGACTGAAGCTTTCTTT. This encodes CASSLGEGTETEAFF.

Written as DNA, the CDR3 is TGTGCCAGCAGTTTATCTCGGGGAGGTACTGAAGCTTTCTTT. The encoded protein is CASSLSRGGTEAFF. The V call is TRBV28, the J call TRBJ1-1; D is ambiguous. The CDR3 has 14 residues. Germline CDR1 is MDHEN and CDR2 is SYDVKM. The ends were cut back, 1 base at V and 5 bases at J, with 11 bases in the middle.

V usage is TRBV5-4 and J usage is TRBJ1-1, with D unresolved. This CDR3 has 11 residues. The germline V gene encodes CDR1 SGHNT and CDR2 YYREEE (reference sequence). The ends were cut back, 0 bases at V and 6 bases at J, with 3 bases in the middle. The CDR3 DNA reads as TGTGCCAGCAGCTTGGACTCTGAAGCTTTCTTT. It is translated as CASSLDSEAFF.

DNA for the CDR3: TGTGCCAGCGGCGTAGGTTCGTGGACAAACACTGAAGCTTTCTTT. Translated: CASGVGSWTNTEAFF. V usage is TRBV7-2 and J usage is TRBJ1-1; possibly TRBD1 for D (5 bases). Per germline, CDR1 SGHTA and CDR2 FQGNSA. The CDR3 loop spans 15 amino acids. Trimming left V 8 bases short and J 2 bases short, with 18 bases between.

The chain carries TRBV27 and TRBJ1-5; D possibly corresponds to TRBD1 (5 bases). Trimming stripped 5 bases from V and 0 bases from J, with 23 bases between. The CDR3 length is 19 residues. The germline gives CDR1 MNHEY, CDR2 SMNVEV (reference sequence). CDR3 nucleotide sequence: TGTGCCAGCAGTCCGAGGACATTCCTTGATCCCTATAGCAATCAGCCCCAGCATTTT. Protein product: CASSPRTFLDPYSNQPQHF.

This clone was observed a few times. The CDR3 nucleotides read TGCAGCACCCGGACAGGAGTCACCGGGGAGCTGTTTTTT. As protein: CSTRTGVTGELFF. The rearrangement links TRBV29-1 to TRBJ2-2; 7 bases agree with TRBD1. With V trimmed by 8 bases and J by 4 bases, 7 bases remained unmatched. Germline CDR1 and CDR2: SQVTM and ANQGSEA. The CDR3 loop spans 13 amino acids.

The rearrangement links TRBV4-2 to TRBJ2-3; TRBD2 aligns across 12 bases. V trimming: 2 bases; J trimming: 0 bases; junction bases outside the gene matches: 6. This CDR3 spans 18 amino acids. CDR1 LGHNA and CDR2 YNFKEQ come from the germline V gene. CDR3 protein: CASSQLTSGGSSTDTQYF. CDR3 coding DNA: TGTGCCAGCAGCCAATTGACTAGCGGGGGATCTAGCACAGATACGCAGTATTTT.

V gene TRBV5-8 combines with J gene TRBJ1-3; D may be TRBD1 (5 bases). The V and J ends lost 5 bases and 0 bases respectively, with 15 bases between them. Germline loops: CDR1 SGHTS, CDR2 YDEGEE. The CDR3 has 16 amino acids. CDR3 coding DNA: TGTGCCAGCAGTCAATCAGGGTTCTTCTCTGGAAACACCATATATTTT. Amino acids: CASSQSGFFSGNTIYF.

This clone was seen a handful of times. V and J are TRBV5-1 and TRBJ2-7; no definite D call. V lost 4 bases and J 4 bases, leaving 6 bases between the germline ends. The CDR3 sequence is 11 residues long. Germline values: CDR1 SGHRS, CDR2 YFSETQ. Written as DNA, the CDR3 is TGCGCCAGCAGCCCGAGTTACGAGCAGTACTTC. Translation gives CASSPSYEQYF.

This clone was detected only a few times. The chain combines TRBV7-8 with TRBJ1-6; D gene uncertain. Germline CDR1 is SGHVS and CDR2 is FQNEAQ. Trimming pared 5 bases from V and 9 bases from J, leaving 11 bases between. The CDR3 spans 13 residues. In nucleotides, the CDR3 is TGTGCCAGCAGCGTAAGAGCCCGTTCACCCCTCCACTTT. It codes for CASSVRARSPLHF.

This clone appeared a few times. This rearrangement joins TRBV9 to TRBJ2-1, with 7 bases aligning to TRBD2. The V gene's germline CDR1 is SGDLS and CDR2 YYNGEE. V shed 0 bases, J shed 2 bases, and the junction held 2 bases outside the gene matches. CDR3 length: 15 residues. As DNA, the CDR3 is TGTGCCAGCAGCGTAGAACTAGCGACCTACAATGAGCAGTTCTTC. It is translated as CASSVELATYNEQFF.

This chain uses TRBV18 with TRBJ1-3, with D perhaps TRBD1 (6 bases). CDR1 and CDR2 from the germline V gene are KGHSH and LQKENI. The CDR3 covers 17 residues. V lost 0 bases and J 8 bases, leaving 20 bases between the germline ends. The CDR3 sequence is CASSPPRTGTQRDTIYF. The CDR3 coding sequence is TGTGCCAGCTCACCACCAAGAACAGGGACCCAGCGAGACACCATATATTTT. The whole variable domain, remainder taken from reference TRBV18 and TRBJ1-3, is NAGVMQNPRHLVRRRGQEARLRCSPMKGHSHVYWYRQLPEEGLKFMVYLQKENIIDESGMPKERFSAEFPKEGPSILRIQQVVRGDSAAYFCASSPPRTGTQRDTIYFGEGSWLTVV.

As to this clone: A read error may account for a junction end that differs from germline. The chain couples TRBV12-3 or TRBV12-4 to TRBJ1-5; TRBD1 agrees at 7 bases. The CDR3 length is 13 residues. CDR3 bases: TGTGCCAGCAAGACAGGGTTCAATCAGTCCCAGCATTTT. Its protein product is CASKTGFNQSQHF.

This clone was counted once. This sequence joins TRBV28 and TRBJ1-2; a weak D match, TRBD1 (5 bases). This CDR3 has 14 amino acids. V was trimmed by 5 bases and J by 2 bases, leaving 12 bases between them. Germline V gene lookup returns CDR1 MDHEN and CDR2 SYDVKM. The CDR3 region is CASSTLGGNYGYTF. The DNA of the CDR3 is TGTGCCAGCAGTACCTTGGGGGGGAACTATGGCTACACCTTC.

The chain is built from TRBV6-5 and TRBJ1-1; 7 bases align to TRBD1. The germline V gene has CDR1 MNHEY and CDR2 SVGAGI. The length of the CDR3 is 14 residues. V trimming: 5 bases; J trimming: 3 bases; junction bases outside the gene matches: 6. In nucleotides, the CDR3 is TGTGCCAGCAGTACAAACAGGGGAGACACTGAAGCTTTCTTT. This sequence encodes CASSTNRGDTEAFF.

The V gene is TRBV19, the J gene TRBJ1-5; D remains unclear. The CDR3 sequence is 15 residues long. V gave up 1 base and J gave up 5 bases, with 12 bases separating them. Per the germline V gene, CDR1 is LNHDA and CDR2 is SQIVND (reference sequence). CDR3 DNA sequence: TGTGCCAGTAGTATAGGTCCCGGAGCCTATCAGCCCCAGCATTTT. This gives the protein CASSIGPGAYQPQHF.

This rearrangement joins TRBV6-2 or TRBV6-3 to TRBJ2-7, with TRBD2 matching over 13 bases. Germline CDR1 and CDR2: MNHEY and SVGEGT. The trim removed 6 bases at V and 3 bases at J, leaving 11 bases unmatched. CDR3 length: 17 amino acids. This chain's CDR3 is CASSPGTSGIPLYEQYF. The CDR3 DNA reads TGTGCCAGCAGCCCCGGGACTAGCGGGATCCCTCTCTACGAGCAGTACTTC.

This chain links TRBV7-8 with TRBJ1-1, with D perhaps matching TRBD1 (5 bases). This CDR3 comprises 15 residues. The germline V gene has CDR1 SGHVS and CDR2 FQNEAQ. The V end lost 0 bases, the J end lost 1 base, and 9 bases lay between the germline ends. The CDR3 coding sequence is TGTGCCAGCAGCTTAGCGACAGTTCCGAACACTGAAGCTTTCTTT. This encodes CASSLATVPNTEAFF.

The J gene is TRBJ2-3, the V gene TRBV30; D perhaps matches TRBD1 (5 bases). The CDR3 is 15 residues long. Trimming took off 0 bases at V and 3 bases at J, with 13 bases between the two ends. Germline V gives CDR1 GTSNPN, CDR2 SVGIG (reference sequence). In DNA, the CDR3 is TGTGCCTGGAGTGTTAGTGGGGCCGGGACAGATACGCAGTATTTT. It is translated as CAWSVSGAGTDTQYF.

The V call is TRBV7-2, the J call TRBJ1-1; 8 nucleotides match TRBD1. The V gene's germline CDR1 is SGHTA and CDR2 FQGNSA. The CDR3 loop spans 15 amino acids. V lost 1 base and J lost 4; bases outside the gene matches: 5. The CDR3 loop reads CASSLVTGGGTEAFF. The CDR3 DNA is TGTGCCAGCAGCTTAGTAACAGGGGGAGGCACTGAAGCTTTCTTT.

The chain couples TRBV6-6 to TRBJ2-7; TRBD1 might be the D (6 bases). V was trimmed by 8 bases and J by 2 bases, leaving 10 bases between them. CDR3 length: 12 amino acids. Germline V CDR1 and CDR2: MNHNY, SVGAGI (reference sequence). The chain's CDR3 is CASAGDTYEQYF. CDR3 bases: TGTGCCAGCGCCGGGGACACCTACGAGCAGTACTTC.

V usage is TRBV19 and J usage is TRBJ1-2, with a weak D call TRBD1 (6 bases). CDR3 length equals 16 residues. Trimming removed 1 base from V and 3 bases from J, with 15 bases in between. Germline V CDR1 and CDR2: LNHDA, SQIVND (reference sequence). The CDR3 nucleotides are TGTGCCAGTAGTATAGGGTCGGACAGCTCTTACTATGGCTACACCTTC. As protein: CASSIGSDSSYYGYTF.

The chain recombines TRBV5-6 with TRBJ1-3; D is possibly TRBD1 (5 bases). Germline CDR1 is SGHDT and CDR2 is YYEEEE. V was trimmed by 6 bases and J by 0 bases, leaving 16 bases between them. There are 16 residues in the CDR3. CDR3 sequence reads: CASTLFGQTSGNTIYF. In DNA, the CDR3 is TGTGCCAGCACCCTCTTTGGACAAACCTCTGGAAACACCATATATTTT.

The rearrangement uses TRBV9 and TRBJ2-3; D is unresolved. The CDR3 extends over 14 amino acids. Trimming removed 0 bases from V and 2 bases from J, with 7 bases in between. Germline-derived CDR1 and CDR2 are SGDLS and YYNGEE. The CDR3 DNA reads as TGTGCCAGCAGCGTAGGCACTCTCACAGATACGCAGTATTTT. Translated, it gives CASSVGTLTDTQYF.

This chain connects TRBV3-1 (or the pseudogene TRBV3-2) to TRBJ2-7, with 13 bases aligning to TRBD2. The CDR3 totals 14 residues. V shed 4 bases and J 9 bases; nucleotides not matched to a gene: 6. CDR1 is LGHDT, CDR2 YNNKEL, per germline (reference sequence). In DNA, the CDR3 is TGTGCCAGCAGCCTAGGGACTAGCGGGAAGCGGCAGTACTTC. This gives the protein CASSLGTSGKRQYF.

J is TRBJ1-5 and V is TRBV2; 9 nucleotides line up with TRBD1. This CDR3 spans 15 amino acids. V was pared by 6 bases and J by 2 bases, with 5 bases of the junction left unmatched. The germline V gene has CDR1 SNHLY and CDR2 FYNNEI. CDR3 sequence (DNA): TGTGCCAGCAGCCCTAGGACAGGGGGCAATCAGCCCCAGCATTTT. As protein: CASSPRTGGNQPQHF.

The chain carries TRBV19 and TRBJ2-7; no firm D call. Germline V gives CDR1 LNHDA, CDR2 SQIVND (reference sequence). The CDR3 sequence is 13 residues long. V dropped 3 bases and J dropped 3 bases, with 9 bases sitting between them. The CDR3 loop is CASSMSLYYEQYF. The CDR3 DNA follows: TGTGCCAGTAGTATGTCGCTATACTACGAGCAGTACTTC.

In nucleotides, the CDR3 is TGTGCCAGCAGCTTAGATGGCGGGCCGAGCTCCTACAATGAGCAGTTCTTC. Translating gives CASSLDGGPSSYNEQFF. The V call is TRBV7-2, the J call TRBJ2-1, with a possible D match to TRBD2 (5 bases). Looked up from germline, CDR1 is SGHTA and CDR2 is FQGNSA. The V and J ends lost 1 base and 0 bases respectively, with 13 bases between them. The CDR3 sequence is 17 residues long.

The chain is built from TRBV3-1 (or the pseudogene TRBV3-2) and TRBJ1-1; D call uncertain. CDR3 length: 15 residues. Germline CDR1 LGHDT, CDR2 YNNKEL (reference sequence). V lost 0 bases to trimming and J lost 1 base, with 9 bases between them. In DNA form, the CDR3 reads TGTGCCAGCAGCCAAGAGGCGGTGAAGAACACTGAAGCTTTCTTT. Protein: CASSQEAVKNTEAFF.

This clone was seen a handful of times. The chain has TRBV5-1 and TRBJ1-2; maybe TRBD1 (6 bases). The V and J ends lost 4 bases and 8 bases respectively, with 18 bases between them. This CDR3 has 14 residues. Germline V gene data show CDR1 as SGHRS and CDR2 as YFSETQ. CDR3 protein: CASSPAGGALGYTF. In DNA, the CDR3 is TGCGCCAGCAGCCCGGCCGGGGGGGCATTGGGCTACACCTTC.